One sample yielded the 21 T cell receptor beta chains listed below, sequenced in a study of response to subunit inactivated influenza vaccine. From the RT-PCR reads, TCRdb called clonotypes with MiXCR, one entry per CDR3 protein. The sample shows about 650,000 distinct CDR3 sequences, less than 20% of them seen only once. The sample consisted of PBMCs from blood, taken 11 to 12 days after vaccination. These receptors all stem from a man aged 50-60 years who received an inactivated influenza vaccine.

The chain combines TRBV5-4 with TRBJ2-7; the D is unclear. From germline, CDR1 is SGHNT and CDR2 YYREEE (reference sequence). The CDR3 length is 12 residues. V was shortened by 0 bases and J by 5 bases, with 6 bases between the two germline ends. The CDR3 region is CASSLGWNEQYF. The CDR3 DNA reads as TGTGCCAGCAGCTTGGGGTGGAACGAGCAGTACTTC.

There are a few counts of this clonotype. The chain employs TRBV6-1 and TRBJ2-6; D is uncertain. The germline V gene encodes CDR1 MNHNS and CDR2 SASEGT. The V gene lost 2 bases and the J gene lost 4 bases, with 12 bases spanning the gap. The CDR3 runs to 16 residues. CDR3 coding DNA: TGTGCCAGCAGTGAATCCAGTTCAAGCGGGGCCAACGTCCTGACTTTC. It yields the protein CASSESSSSGANVLTF.

The chain has TRBV4-2 and TRBJ2-4; weak D call: TRBD1 (6 bases). This CDR3 comprises 16 residues. Germline CDR1 LGHNA, CDR2 YNFKEQ. V lost 2 bases and J lost 5, with 16 bases in between. The chain's CDR3 is CASSQWGQGSENIQYF. CDR3 DNA: TGTGCCAGCAGCCAATGGGGGCAGGGTTCCGAAAACATTCAGTACTTC.

This chain connects TRBV11-2 to TRBJ2-7, with no clear D. CDR3 length: 15 amino acids. The germline V gene has CDR1 SGHAT and CDR2 FQNNGV. V lost 0 bases and J lost 3, with 12 bases in between. The CDR3 coding sequence is TGTGCCAGCAGCTTAGATGAAGTTTTGGACTACGAGCAGTACTTC. It specifies CASSLDEVLDYEQYF.

The chain has TRBV11-2 and TRBJ2-5; D gene unclear. Germline V gene data show CDR1 as SGHAT and CDR2 as FQNNGV. The CDR3 spans 15 residues. Trimming removed 4 bases at V and 4 bases at J, with 16 bases between. DNA for the CDR3: TGTGCCAGCAGCTCTCCGGGCCACAGACGAGAGACCCAGTACTTC. Encoded protein: CASSSPGHRRETQYF. Combining the CDR3 with reference TRBV11-2 and TRBJ2-5 gives the whole variable domain EAGVAQSPRYKIIEKRQSVAFWCNPISGHATLYWYQQILGQGPKLLIQFQNNGVVDDSQLPKDRFSAERLKGVDSTLKIQPAKLEDSAVYLCASSSPGHRRETQYFGPGTRLLVL.

This chain connects TRBV10-3 to TRBJ1-5; D is undetermined. The CDR3 has 14 amino acids. V was cut by 0 bases and J by 7 bases, with 10 bases left in between. In germline, CDR1 is ENHRY, CDR2 SYGVKD. The CDR3 here is CAISESGVAQPQHF. In DNA, the CDR3 is TGTGCCATCAGTGAGTCTGGGGTGGCCCAGCCCCAGCATTTT.

The CDR3 sequence: CSARDGLATADTQYF. CDR3 bases: TGCAGTGCTAGAGATGGACTAGCGACCGCAGATACGCAGTATTTT. V gene TRBV20-1 combines with J gene TRBJ2-3, with TRBD2 identical over 9 bases. V was clipped by 0 bases and J by 4 bases; unmatched bases: 5. The CDR3 is 15 amino acids. Per germline, CDR1 DFQATT and CDR2 SNEGSKA (reference sequence).

The chain recombines TRBV20-1 with TRBJ2-3; the D call may be TRBD1 or TRBD2 (6 bases each). Germline CDR1 reads DFQATT; CDR2 reads SNEGSKA (reference sequence). The CDR3 covers 14 residues. V shed 6 bases and J shed 0 bases, with 13 bases lying between them. The CDR3 region has the DNA TGCAGTGCCCTCAGGGGAGGAAGCACAGATACGCAGTATTTT. This encodes CSALRGGSTDTQYF.

In its sample, this clonotype was seen many times. This sequence joins TRBV12-3 or TRBV12-4 and TRBJ2-2; either TRBD1 or TRBD2 may fit D (6 bases each). Trimming took off 4 bases at V and 4 bases at J, with 16 bases between the two ends. The CDR3 sequence is 16 residues long. CDR3 in amino acids: CASSWSGARGTGELFF. In nucleotides, the CDR3 is TGTGCCAGCAGTTGGTCGGGGGCACGAGGCACCGGGGAGCTGTTTTTT.

The chain joins TRBV11-2 to TRBJ1-3, with no clear D. Germline values: CDR1 SGHAT, CDR2 FQNNGV. This CDR3 is 16 amino acids long. The ends were cut back, 1 base at V and 0 bases at J, with 10 bases in the middle. The CDR3 reads CASSLAGPPSGNTIYF. The CDR3, as DNA: TGTGCCAGCAGCTTAGCAGGCCCTCCCTCTGGAAACACCATATATTTT.

This clonotype was seen many times. J is TRBJ2-5 and V is TRBV7-8, with 8 bases identical to TRBD2. After removal of 3 bases from V and 2 bases from J, the junction contained 2 bases not matched to a gene. This CDR3 contains 14 residues. Germline CDR1 is SGHVS and CDR2 is FQNEAQ. The CDR3 loop reads CASSFLAGQETQYF. DNA of the CDR3: TGTGCCAGCAGCTTCCTAGCGGGTCAAGAGACCCAGTACTTC.

This clonotype showed up just a few times. V is TRBV25-1 and J is TRBJ1-5; 8 bases align to TRBD1. With 4 bases clipped from V and 5 bases from J, the junction kept 4 bases outside the gene matches. The CDR3 has 14 amino acids. CDR1 and CDR2 from the germline V gene are MGHDK and SYGVNS. Here the CDR3 reads CASSGSQGDQPQHF. The CDR3 DNA follows: TGTGCCAGCAGTGGGTCACAGGGGGATCAGCCCCAGCATTTT.

The chain employs TRBV7-9 and TRBJ2-7; 7 bases are shared with TRBD2. V shed 6 bases, J shed 5 bases, and the junction held 10 bases outside the gene matches. Per germline, CDR1 SEHNR and CDR2 FQNEAQ (reference sequence). This CDR3 has 14 amino acids. The CDR3 sequence: CASRRTSLSDEQYF. The CDR3, as DNA: TGTGCCAGCAGACGGACTAGTCTGTCGGACGAGCAGTACTTC. The whole variable domain, filled in from reference TRBV7-9 and TRBJ2-7, reads DTGVSQNPRHKITKRGQNVTFRCDPISEHNRLYWYRQTLGQGPEFLTYFQNEAQLEKSRLLSDRFSAERPKGSFSTLEIQRTEQGDSAMYLCASRRTSLSDEQYFGPGTRLTVT.

There are a few counts of this clonotype. This sequence joins TRBV4-1 and TRBJ2-5; D not certain. Trimming left V 3 bases short and J 0 bases short, with 17 bases between. The CDR3 runs 17 residues. Per the germline V gene, CDR1 is MGHRA and CDR2 is YSYEKL. CDR3 DNA: TGCGCCAGCAGCCACAAAGTTCAGCCAACCCACCAAGAGACCCAGTACTTC. As protein: CASSHKVQPTHQETQYF.

This chain links TRBV2 with TRBJ2-3; 8 bases are a match to TRBD2. Germline V gives CDR1 SNHLY, CDR2 FYNNEI. The CDR3 loop spans 18 amino acids. V was clipped by 4 bases and J by 2 bases; unmatched bases: 14. The CDR3 DNA sequence: TGTGCCAGCAGTGTCCTAGCGGGTGATTCCAGGTTCACAGATACGCAGTATTTT. Amino acids: CASSVLAGDSRFTDTQYF. Drawing the rest from reference TRBV2 and TRBJ2-3, the complete variable domain is EPEVTQTPSHQVTQMGQEVILRCVPISNHLYFYWYRQILGQKVEFLVSFYNNEISEKSEIFDDQFSVERPDGSNFTLKIRSTKLEDSAMYFCASSVLAGDSRFTDTQYFGPGTRLTVL.

V is TRBV20-1 and J is TRBJ2-7, with TRBD1 matching 10 bases. Germline values: CDR1 DFQATT, CDR2 SNEGSKA (reference sequence). V shed 3 bases and J 2 bases; nucleotides not matched to a gene: 1. CDR3 size: 13 residues. CDR3 in amino acids: CSARDRGAYEQYF. DNA of the CDR3: TGCAGTGCTAGGGACAGGGGGGCCTACGAGCAGTACTTC.

V and J are TRBV20-1 and TRBJ2-7; no firm D call. Germline CDR1 is DFQATT and CDR2 is SNEGSKA (reference sequence). CDR3 length: 14 amino acids. As DNA, the CDR3 is TGCAGCGCAAACCCCTCAAAAGCTCTCCACGAGCAGTACTTC. Translation gives CSANPSKALHEQYF.

The chain couples TRBV5-1 to TRBJ2-2; 13 nucleotides match TRBD2. Losses at the gene ends were 4 bases for V and 7 bases for J; bases not matched to a gene: 4. The CDR3 consists of 15 residues. Germline values: CDR1 SGHRS, CDR2 YFSETQ. The CDR3 bases are TGCGCCAGCAGCCTGGGACTAGCGGGAATCGGGGAGCTGTTTTTT. It specifies CASSLGLAGIGELFF.

Many counts were recorded for this clonotype. This chain connects TRBV7-9 to TRBJ2-1; TRBD1 matches at 9 bases. This CDR3 region has 17 residues. CDR1 is SEHNR, CDR2 FQNEAQ, per germline (reference sequence). The trim removed 0 bases at V and 4 bases at J, leaving 7 bases unmatched. CDR3: CASSLARPGQGYNEQFF. The CDR3 nucleotides are TGTGCCAGCAGCTTAGCAAGACCGGGACAGGGTTACAATGAGCAGTTCTTC.

This clonotype was counted only a few times. The V call is TRBV7-8, the J call TRBJ2-7; possible D gene TRBD1, 6 bases. CDR3 length equals 13 residues. V was trimmed by 10 bases and J by 0 bases, leaving 13 bases between them. Looked up from germline, CDR1 is SGHVS and CDR2 is FQNEAQ. CDR3 DNA sequence: TGTGCCACCCAGGGGCCCTCCTCCTACGAGCAGTACTTC. Protein: CATQGPSSYEQYF. The full variable domain, in which reference TRBV7-8 and TRBJ2-7 provide the parts outside the CDR3, is GAGVSQSPRYKVAKRGQDVALRCDPISGHVSLFWYQQALGQGPEFLTYFQNEAQLDKSGLPSDRFFAERPEGSVSTLKIQRTQQEDSAVYLCATQGPSSYEQYFGPGTRLTVT.

V usage is TRBV4-3 and J usage is TRBJ2-5; D is unresolved. V lost 0 bases to trimming and J lost 4 bases, with 6 bases between them. The CDR3 runs 13 residues. Germline V gene sequence: CDR1 LGHNA, CDR2 YSLEER. The CDR3 loop is CASSQEFGETQYF. The CDR3 DNA sequence: TGCGCCAGCAGCCAAGAATTCGGAGAGACCCAGTACTTC.